The entry below describes one T cell receptor beta chain. Its antigen remains unidentified. The data originate from a study of cytomegalovirus exposure and HLA in healthy donors. Study-level findings and limits: In an earlier analysis, about 87% or about 30%: the productive usage of most TCR beta V segments.

This CDR3 comprises 17 residues. Per germline, CDR1 SGHTA and CDR2 FQGNSA. V was trimmed by 1 base and J by 2 bases, leaving 15 bases between them. The primer mix had 60 Vbeta and 13 Jbeta primers. Clones were sequenced by immunoSEQ multiplex PCR, and TCRdb holds only the in-frame ones, with some missing. The table has 90,000 to 95,000 clones, roughly four fifths seen once. Sequences were obtained from PBMCs. The chain links TRBV7-2 to TRBJ2-1, with D possibly being TRBD1 (5 bases). The sequence was collected from a man aged 25-45 years in good health and CMV-seronegative. Written as DNA, the CDR3 is TGTGCCAGCAGCTTAGATAGACAGTTCCGTACCTACAATGAGCAGTTCTTC. It yields the protein CASSLDRQFRTYNEQFF. The variable domain in full, completed from reference TRBV7-2 and TRBJ2-1, reads GAGVSQSPSNKVTEKGKDVELRCDPISGHTALYWYRQSLGQGLEFLIYFQGNSAPDKSGLPSDRFSAERTGGSVSTLTIQRTQQEDSAVYLCASSLDRQFRTYNEQFFGPGTRLTVL.